This T cell receptor (beta chain) was sequenced in a study of regulatory T cells in long-lasting Graves disease. Germline V gene lookup returns CDR1 MDHEN and CDR2 SYDVKM. This CDR3 has 16 residues. Libraries of TCR beta came from iRepertoire HTBI primers plus Arm-PCR of CDR3 regions. TCRdb passed the multiplex PCR reads through MiXCR, listing each CDR3 protein once. The sample shows hundreds of thousands of distinct CDR3 sequences, about 20% of them seen only once. This clonotype has ten or more counts. Germline is not matched at one junction end, which may reflect a read error. Time point described: newly diagnosed GD, antithyroid drugs for less than 3 months. From PBMCs, RNA was extracted and then used to make the TCR library.

This specimen was peripheral blood mononuclear cells (PBMCs), taken at new diagnosis, from a patient treated with antithyroid drugs. This TCR was sampled from a female donor with Graves disease. This chain joins TRBV28 and TRBJ1-2; tentatively, D is TRBD1 (5 bases). The CDR3: CASSSAARGDNNGYTF. The CDR3 region has the DNA TGTGCCAGCAGTTCGGCAGCTAGAGGGGATAACAATGGCTACACCTTC.